The 32 T cell receptor beta chains in this list originate from one sample, sequenced in a study of cytomegalovirus exposure and HLA in healthy donors. PCR primers comprised 60 Vbeta and 13 Jbeta primers. TCRdb keeps only in-frame clones here, not all; method: immunoSEQ multiplex PCR. The repertoire holds under 150,000 clones, over 65% seen once, with approximately 2.3% in the top ten. The sequenced material came from PBMCs. All receptors derive from a male donor in good health and CMV-seronegative.

The gene calls are TRBV7-9 and TRBJ1-4; D unclear. This CDR3 is built from 13 residues. The germline gives CDR1 SEHNR, CDR2 FQNEAQ (reference sequence). V dropped 4 bases and J dropped 7 bases, with 10 bases sitting between them. The CDR3, as DNA: TGTGCCAGCAGCTCAATGGGCTCTGAAAAACTGTTTTTT. The encoded protein is CASSSMGSEKLFF.

The rearrangement links TRBV30 to TRBJ1-2; possibly TRBD1 for D (5 bases). Germline CDR1 reads GTSNPN; CDR2 reads SVGIG (reference sequence). CDR3 size: 15 residues. Trimming removed 0 bases at V and 4 bases at J, with 15 bases between. The CDR3 region is CAWSVGGAPTYGYTF. In nucleotides, the CDR3 is TGTGCCTGGAGTGTAGGTGGGGCTCCAACCTATGGCTACACCTTC. The whole variable domain, remainder taken from reference TRBV30 and TRBJ1-2, is SQTIHQWPATLVQPVGSPLSLECTVEGTSNPNLYWYRQAAGRGLQLLFYSVGIGQISSEVPQNLSASRPQDRQFILSSKKLLLSDSGFYLCAWSVGGAPTYGYTFGSGTRLTVV.

The chain joins TRBV6-5 to TRBJ1-2; 8 positions match TRBD1. Per the germline V gene, CDR1 is MNHEY and CDR2 is SVGAGI. The CDR3 loop spans 13 amino acids. The J segment lost 5 bases and the V segment lost 5 bases, leaving 4 bases of the junction unmatched. The CDR3 sequence is CASSERQGYGYTF. The DNA of the CDR3 is TGTGCCAGCAGTGAGAGACAGGGGTATGGCTACACCTTC.

J is TRBJ2-3 and V is TRBV29-1; D gene unclear. The CDR3 length is 14 residues. Deletions cut 7 bases from V and 0 bases from J, with 14 bases between. The germline gives CDR1 SQVTM, CDR2 ANQGSEA. The CDR3 region has the DNA TGCAGCGCTGTAGTCGTAACTAGCACAGATACGCAGTATTTT. Protein: CSAVVVTSTDTQYF.

The V gene is TRBV6-1, the J gene TRBJ2-7; D is unresolved. CDR1 MNHNS and CDR2 SASEGT come from the germline V gene. The V and J ends lost 5 bases and 4 bases respectively, with 18 bases between them. This CDR3 is 15 amino acids long. CDR3 sequence reads: CASSPSSMFGYEQYF. CDR3 in DNA: TGTGCCAGCAGTCCGTCCTCCATGTTCGGGTACGAGCAGTACTTC.

The gene calls are TRBV2 and TRBJ2-2, with D perhaps TRBD2 (5 bases). Germline lookup yields CDR1 SNHLY and CDR2 FYNNEI. V dropped 11 bases and J dropped 0 bases, with 13 bases sitting between them. The CDR3 is 14 amino acids. CDR3 bases: TGTGCCCGCGGGTCGCTATCGAACACCGGGGAGCTGTTTTTT. It translates to CARGSLSNTGELFF.

The chain employs TRBV7-3 and TRBJ2-7; TRBD2 agrees at 11 bases. The CDR3 runs 15 residues. Trimming at V came to 6 bases and at J to 0 bases, leaving 4 bases not matched to a gene. CDR1 and CDR2 (germline): SGHTA, FQGTGA. The CDR3 nucleotides are TGTGCCAGCAGGTCGACTAGCGGGACCTCCTACGAGCAGTACTTC. Protein product: CASRSTSGTSYEQYF. The full variable domain, in which reference TRBV7-3 and TRBJ2-7 provide the parts outside the CDR3, is GAGVSQTPSNKVTEKGKYVELRCDPISGHTALYWYRQSLGQGPEFLIYFQGTGAADDSGLPNDRFFAVRPEGSVSTLKIQRTERGDSAVYLCASRSTSGTSYEQYFGPGTRLTVT.

The chain employs TRBV29-1 and TRBJ2-3; 7 positions agree with TRBD1. Germline V gene sequence: CDR1 SQVTM, CDR2 ANQGSEA. Germline trimming cut 7 bases from V and 0 bases from J; bases unmatched to any gene: 7. The CDR3 has 14 residues. The CDR3 is CSASPGQSTDTQYF. CDR3 coding DNA: TGCAGCGCCAGTCCGGGACAGAGCACAGATACGCAGTATTTT.

This clone occurred a few times. The chain uses TRBV4-2 and TRBJ2-3; tentatively, D is TRBD2 (6 bases). The CDR3 runs 14 residues. The ends were cut back, 1 base at V and 1 base at J, with 6 bases in the middle. CDR1 is LGHNA, CDR2 YNFKEQ, per germline. CDR3 in DNA: TGTGCCAGCAGCCAAGCTAGCGGCACAGATACGCAGTATTTT. It yields the protein CASSQASGTDTQYF.

Turning to this clone: Germline and junction disagree at one end, which may indicate a read error. The gene calls are TRBV7-7 and TRBJ2-5; possible D gene TRBD1, 6 bases. Germline CDR1 reads SSHAT; CDR2 reads FNYEAQ (reference sequence). The CDR3 is 18 amino acids. The CDR3 is CASSLGRGAGEYQETQYF. DNA for the CDR3: TGTGCTAGCAGCTTAGGGCGAGGGGCAGGGGAGTACCAAGAGACCCAGTACTTC.

J is TRBJ2-7 and V is TRBV4-3; D perhaps matches TRBD1 (6 bases). CDR3 size: 16 residues. Germline V gives CDR1 LGHNA, CDR2 YSLEER. The V and J ends lost 0 bases and 10 bases respectively, with 22 bases between them. The CDR3 spells CASSQDPTGHPQKQYF. In nucleotides, the CDR3 is TGCGCCAGCAGCCAAGATCCTACGGGACACCCCCAGAAACAGTACTTC.

The chain is built from TRBV19 and TRBJ1-2, with D perhaps TRBD1 (6 bases). The V end lost 2 bases, the J end lost 2 bases, and 15 bases lay between the germline ends. This CDR3 spans 16 amino acids. Germline CDR1 is LNHDA and CDR2 is SQIVND (reference sequence). The chain's CDR3 is CASSITHSGTNYGYTF. CDR3 DNA sequence: TGTGCCAGTAGTATAACGCACTCCGGGACAAACTATGGCTACACCTTC.

This chain joins TRBV4-3 and TRBJ2-1; TRBD2 agrees at 7 bases. The germline gives CDR1 LGHNA, CDR2 YSLEER. V lost 2 bases, J lost 9 bases, and 10 bases stayed unmatched. The length of the CDR3 is 15 residues. DNA of the CDR3: TGCGCCAGCAGCCAACTCCCAAGGGGCGGGAGTGAGCAGTTCTTC. It is translated as CASSQLPRGGSEQFF.

The chain couples TRBV12-5 to TRBJ1-6, with D possibly matching TRBD1 (6 bases). CDR1 and CDR2 (germline): LGHNT, FRNRAP. This CDR3 is built from 13 residues. V was cut by 5 bases and J by 8 bases, with 10 bases left in between. This chain's CDR3 is CASGRTEDSPLHF. The DNA for the CDR3 is TGTGCTAGTGGTAGGACAGAAGATTCACCCCTCCACTTT.

This rearrangement joins TRBV7-8 to TRBJ2-3; TRBD2 matches 7 bases. Germline loops: CDR1 SGHVS, CDR2 FQNEAQ. This CDR3 comprises 14 residues. V shed 6 bases, J shed 5 bases, and the junction held 8 bases outside the gene matches. The CDR3 nucleotides are TGTGCCAGCAGAAGGGGCGGGAGAGAAGATACGCAGTATTTT. Its protein is CASRRGGREDTQYF. The full variable domain, rest sourced from reference TRBV7-8 and TRBJ2-3, is GAGVSQSPRYKVAKRGQDVALRCDPISGHVSLFWYQQALGQGPEFLTYFQNEAQLDKSGLPSDRFFAERPEGSVSTLKIQRTQQEDSAVYLCASRRGGREDTQYFGPGTRLTVL.

This chain joins TRBV13 and TRBJ2-1, with TRBD2 matching 8 bases. The CDR3 is made up of 16 amino acids. The V gene's germline CDR1 is PRHDT and CDR2 FYEKMQ (reference sequence). V dropped 5 bases and J dropped 9; count of bases not matched to a gene: 15. DNA for the CDR3: TGTGCCAGCAGCCCCCGACTAGCGCCCGAAGTCGGTGAGCAGTTCTTC. It codes for CASSPRLAPEVGEQFF.

V is TRBV14 and J is TRBJ1-2; tentative D call: TRBD1 (5 bases). Trimming stripped 6 bases from V and 5 bases from J, with 13 bases between. The CDR3 totals 13 residues. Germline V gene lookup returns CDR1 SGHDN and CDR2 FVKESK. DNA of the CDR3: TGTGCCAGCAGGGACACCTCTCCGTATGGCTACACCTTC. It codes for CASRDTSPYGYTF. The full variable domain, its missing parts supplied by reference TRBV14 and TRBJ1-2, is EAGVTQFPSHSVIEKGQTVTLRCDPISGHDNLYWYRRVMGKEIKFLLHFVKESKQDESGMPNNRFLAERTGGTYSTLKVQPAELEDSGVYFCASRDTSPYGYTFGSGTRLTVV.

The chain uses TRBV19 and TRBJ2-7, with TRBD1 identical over 10 bases. Per the germline V gene, CDR1 is LNHDA and CDR2 is SQIVND (reference sequence). This CDR3 is built from 15 residues. Trimming took 6 bases from V and 1 from J; bases not matched to a gene: 6. CDR3 loop: CASRFRDRGSYEQYF. CDR3 nucleotide sequence: TGTGCCAGTAGATTCCGGGACAGGGGATCCTACGAGCAGTACTTC.

V is TRBV29-1 and J is TRBJ2-5, with 12 positions matching TRBD1. Looked up from germline, CDR1 is SQVTM and CDR2 is ANQGSEA. V was pared by 6 bases and J by 12 bases, with 14 bases of the junction left unmatched. CDR3 size: 14 residues. The CDR3 DNA reads TGCAGCGTGGTACCGGGACAGGGGGCGTTGGACGAGTACTTC. Translating it yields CSVVPGQGALDEYF.

The gene calls are TRBV4-1 and TRBJ2-7; 8 bases are shared with TRBD1. With V trimmed by 1 base and J by 7 bases, 9 bases remained unmatched. This CDR3 has 15 residues. Germline CDR1 reads MGHRA; CDR2 reads YSYEKL. CDR3 sequence reads: CASSQVRTGSQEQYF. The CDR3 nucleotides are TGCGCCAGCAGCCAAGTCCGGACAGGGTCTCAAGAGCAGTACTTC.

The chain joins TRBV7-2 to TRBJ1-4, with D tentatively TRBD1 (5 bases). V lost 1 base and J lost 0, with 15 bases in between. This CDR3 region has 18 residues. Germline V lookup: CDR1 SGHTA, CDR2 FQGNSA. CDR3 sequence reads: CASSLDGTGGTTNEKLFF. The DNA for the CDR3 is TGTGCCAGCAGCTTAGATGGGACCGGGGGGACAACTAATGAAAAACTGTTTTTT. Looking up the rest from reference TRBV7-2 and TRBJ1-4 gives the full variable domain: GAGVSQSPSNKVTEKGKDVELRCDPISGHTALYWYRQSLGQGLEFLIYFQGNSAPDKSGLPSDRFSAERTGGSVSTLTIQRTQQEDSAVYLCASSLDGTGGTTNEKLFFGSGTQLSVL.

This clone showed up just a few times. The rearrangement joins TRBV19 to TRBJ2-1; D is possibly TRBD1 (6 bases). Looked up from germline, CDR1 is LNHDA and CDR2 is SQIVND (reference sequence). Trimming removed 3 bases from V and 7 bases from J, with 13 bases in between. The length of the CDR3 is 14 residues. The CDR3 loop reads CASSIGRGGNEQFF. The CDR3 DNA follows: TGTGCCAGTAGTATTGGCAGGGGTGGAAATGAGCAGTTCTTC.

The chain employs TRBV28 and TRBJ2-1; TRBD2 matches at 12 bases. Germline V gene sequence: CDR1 MDHEN, CDR2 SYDVKM. J lost 8 bases, V lost 2 bases, and 10 bases had no gene match. CDR3 length equals 17 residues. The CDR3 sequence: CASSLARLAGDLDEQFF. The CDR3, as DNA: TGTGCCAGCAGTTTAGCCAGACTAGCGGGAGATCTCGATGAGCAGTTCTTC.

This sequence joins TRBV29-1 and TRBJ2-1, with 9 bases lining up with TRBD1. The CDR3 is made up of 15 amino acids. V lost 7 bases to trimming and J lost 9 bases; unmatched junction nucleotides: 16. The germline CDR1 and CDR2 sequences are SQVTM and ANQGSEA. This chain's CDR3 is CSATGRTGAFREQFF. The CDR3 nucleotides are TGCAGCGCTACCGGACGGACAGGGGCCTTCCGTGAGCAGTTCTTC.

This clone was picked up one time. The chain carries TRBV28 and TRBJ1-2, with 9 bases lining up with TRBD1. This CDR3 region has 15 residues. After removal of 8 bases from V and 2 bases from J, the junction contained 9 bases not matched to a gene. Germline values: CDR1 MDHEN, CDR2 SYDVKM. The CDR3 reads CASDIPGQGNYGYTF. CDR3 nucleotides: TGTGCCAGCGATATTCCGGGACAGGGAAACTATGGCTACACCTTC.

The V call is TRBV7-9, the J call TRBJ1-1, with 9 bases lining up with TRBD1. Germline assignment: CDR1 SEHNR and CDR2 FQNEAQ (reference sequence). The CDR3 sequence is 17 residues long. V trimming: 5 bases; J trimming: 1 base; junction bases outside the gene matches: 11. CDR3 amino acids: CASSPRTQGASNTEAFF. The CDR3 DNA is TGTGCCAGCAGCCCCAGGACACAGGGGGCGTCGAACACTGAAGCTTTCTTT.

This rearrangement joins TRBV6-4 to TRBJ1-2; perhaps TRBD1 as D (6 bases). This CDR3 is 14 amino acids long. V lost 2 bases and J lost 8, with 15 bases in between. Germline assignment: CDR1 MRHNA and CDR2 SNTAGT. The CDR3 DNA reads as TGTGCCAGCAGTGACCGGGGGGGGCAAGAGGGCTACACCTTC. Its translation: CASSDRGGQEGYTF.

The chain links TRBV5-5 to TRBJ2-7; 8 bases map to TRBD1. Per the germline V gene, CDR1 is SGHKS and CDR2 is YYEKEE (reference sequence). This CDR3 comprises 13 residues. V was clipped by 0 bases and J by 12 bases; unmatched bases: 8. This CDR3 is CASSLEDTGGLYF. CDR3 coding DNA: TGTGCCAGCAGCTTGGAGGACACAGGGGGACTGTACTTC.

The chain uses TRBV5-1 and TRBJ2-3; no clear D gene. The CDR3 loop spans 14 amino acids. V gave up 0 bases and J gave up 4 bases, with 9 bases separating them. Germline V gene data show CDR1 as SGHRS and CDR2 as YFSETQ. The CDR3 reads CASSLAPPADTQYF. Here the CDR3 DNA reads TGCGCCAGCAGCTTGGCCCCCCCCGCAGATACGCAGTATTTT.

The gene calls are TRBV29-1 and TRBJ2-1; D may be TRBD2 (5 bases). There are 15 residues in the CDR3. Per the germline V gene, CDR1 is SQVTM and CDR2 is ANQGSEA. The V gene lost 1 base and the J gene lost 7 bases, with 17 bases spanning the gap. The CDR3 spells CSVEVGRRIGNEQFF. The CDR3 region has the DNA TGCAGCGTTGAAGTCGGACGGAGGATTGGAAATGAGCAGTTCTTC.

V gene TRBV29-1 combines with J gene TRBJ2-1, with TRBD2 matching 9 bases. Germline assignment: CDR1 SQVTM and CDR2 ANQGSEA. The V and J ends lost 5 bases and 5 bases, in that order; junction bases with no gene match: 7. This CDR3 has 14 amino acids. The CDR3 is CSVKRLAAHNEQFF. As DNA, the CDR3 is TGCAGCGTTAAACGACTAGCGGCCCACAATGAGCAGTTCTTC.

The chain is built from TRBV7-2 and TRBJ1-6, with D tentatively TRBD1 (6 bases). Trimming removed 5 bases from V and 7 bases from J, with 9 bases in between. CDR1 and CDR2 (germline): SGHTA, FQGNSA. The CDR3 loop spans 13 amino acids. The CDR3 sequence: CASSLDRNSPLHF. In DNA, the CDR3 is TGTGCCAGCAGCCTCGACAGGAATTCACCCCTCCACTTT.